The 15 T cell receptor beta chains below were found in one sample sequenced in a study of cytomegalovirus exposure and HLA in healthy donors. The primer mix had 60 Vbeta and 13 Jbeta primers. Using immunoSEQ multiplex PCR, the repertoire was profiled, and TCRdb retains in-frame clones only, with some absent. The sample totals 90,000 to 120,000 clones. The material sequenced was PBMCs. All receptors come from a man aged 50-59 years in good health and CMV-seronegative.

CDR3 residues: CASRGRPLYNEQFF. Here the CDR3 DNA reads TGTGCCAGCAGAGGGAGACCACTCTACAATGAGCAGTTCTTC. This rearrangement joins TRBV7-2 to TRBJ2-1; possibly TRBD2 for D (5 bases). Germline CDR1 reads SGHTA; CDR2 reads FQGNSA. The CDR3 spans 14 residues. V was trimmed by 6 bases and J by 3 bases, leaving 12 bases between them.

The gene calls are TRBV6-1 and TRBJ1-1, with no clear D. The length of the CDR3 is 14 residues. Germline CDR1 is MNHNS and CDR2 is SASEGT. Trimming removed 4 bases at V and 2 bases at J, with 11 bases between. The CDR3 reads CASSVTRGNTEAFF. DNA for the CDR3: TGTGCCAGCAGTGTTACCCGAGGAAACACTGAAGCTTTCTTT.

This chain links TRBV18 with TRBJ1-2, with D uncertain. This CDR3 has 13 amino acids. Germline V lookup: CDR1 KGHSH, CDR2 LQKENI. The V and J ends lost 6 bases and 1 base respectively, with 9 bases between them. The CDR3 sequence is CASSSEVNYGYTF. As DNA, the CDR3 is TGTGCCAGCTCCTCAGAGGTTAACTATGGCTACACCTTC.

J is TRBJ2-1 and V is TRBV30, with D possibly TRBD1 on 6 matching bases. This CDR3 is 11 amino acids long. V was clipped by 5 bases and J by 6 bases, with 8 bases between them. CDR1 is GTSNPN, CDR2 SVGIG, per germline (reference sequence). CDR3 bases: TGTGCCTGGGGACAGACCAATGAGCAGTTCTTC. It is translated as CAWGQTNEQFF.

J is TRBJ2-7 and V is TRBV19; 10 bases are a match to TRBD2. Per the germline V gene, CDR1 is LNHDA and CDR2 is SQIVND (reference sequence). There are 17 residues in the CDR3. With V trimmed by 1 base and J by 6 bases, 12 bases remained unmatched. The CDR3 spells CASSIGPSGGGGREQYF. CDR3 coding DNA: TGTGCCAGTAGTATAGGCCCTAGCGGGGGAGGCGGACGCGAGCAGTACTTC.

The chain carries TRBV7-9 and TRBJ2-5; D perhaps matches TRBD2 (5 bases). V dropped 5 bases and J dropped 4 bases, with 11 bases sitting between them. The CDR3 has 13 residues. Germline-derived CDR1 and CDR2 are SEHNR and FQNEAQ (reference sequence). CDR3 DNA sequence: TGTGCCAGCAGCCCCGAGGGTGGAGAGACCCAGTACTTC. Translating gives CASSPEGGETQYF.

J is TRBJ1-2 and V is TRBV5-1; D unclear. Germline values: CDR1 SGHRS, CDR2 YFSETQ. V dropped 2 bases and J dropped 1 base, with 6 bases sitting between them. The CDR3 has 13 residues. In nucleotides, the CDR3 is TGCGCCAGCAGCTTCCGGGTTAACTATGGCTACACCTTC. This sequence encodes CASSFRVNYGYTF. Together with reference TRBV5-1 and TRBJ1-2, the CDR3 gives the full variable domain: KAGVTQTPRYLIKTRGQQVTLSCSPISGHRSVSWYQQTPGQGLQFLFEYFSETQRNKGNFPGRFSGRQFSNSRSEMNVSTLELGDSALYLCASSFRVNYGYTFGSGTRLTVV.

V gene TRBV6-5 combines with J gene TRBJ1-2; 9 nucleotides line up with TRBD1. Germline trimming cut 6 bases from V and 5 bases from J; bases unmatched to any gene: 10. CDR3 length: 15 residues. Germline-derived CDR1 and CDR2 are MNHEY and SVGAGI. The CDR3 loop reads CASRFPQGALYGYTF. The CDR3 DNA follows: TGTGCCAGCAGGTTCCCACAGGGGGCCCTATATGGCTACACCTTC.

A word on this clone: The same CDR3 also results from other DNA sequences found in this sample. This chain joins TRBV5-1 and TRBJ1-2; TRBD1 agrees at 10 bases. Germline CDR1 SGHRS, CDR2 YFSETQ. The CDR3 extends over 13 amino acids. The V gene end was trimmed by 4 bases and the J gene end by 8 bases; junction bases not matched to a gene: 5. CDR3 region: CASSLGTGEGYTF. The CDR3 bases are TGCGCCAGCAGCCTAGGGACAGGGGAAGGCTACACCTTC.

CDR3 sequence (DNA): TGCGCCAGCAGCCAAGAGGGGACAGGGGAGGAAAAACTGTTTTTT. Translating it yields CASSQEGTGEEKLFF. This sequence joins TRBV4-3 and TRBJ1-4; TRBD1 aligns across 10 bases. There are 15 residues in the CDR3. V was clipped by 0 bases and J by 8 bases; unmatched bases: 3. The germline CDR1 and CDR2 sequences are LGHNA and YSLEER.

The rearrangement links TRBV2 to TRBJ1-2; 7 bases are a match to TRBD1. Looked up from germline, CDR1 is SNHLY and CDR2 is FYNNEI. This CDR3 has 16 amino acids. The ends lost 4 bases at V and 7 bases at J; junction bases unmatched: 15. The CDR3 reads CASSGDRVSSGFGYTF. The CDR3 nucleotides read TGTGCCAGCAGTGGCGACAGGGTTTCATCGGGTTTTGGCTACACCTTC.

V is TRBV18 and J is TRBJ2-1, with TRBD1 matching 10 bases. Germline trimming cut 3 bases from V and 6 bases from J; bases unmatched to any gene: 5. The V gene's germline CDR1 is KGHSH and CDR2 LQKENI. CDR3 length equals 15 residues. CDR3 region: CASSPGQGIINEQFF. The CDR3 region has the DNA TGTGCCAGCTCACCGGGACAGGGGATAATCAATGAGCAGTTCTTC.

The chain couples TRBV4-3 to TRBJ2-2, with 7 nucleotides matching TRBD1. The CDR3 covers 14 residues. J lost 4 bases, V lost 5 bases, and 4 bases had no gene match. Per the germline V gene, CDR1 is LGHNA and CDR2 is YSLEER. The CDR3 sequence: CASSGHRGTGELFF. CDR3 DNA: TGCGCCAGCAGCGGCCACAGGGGCACCGGGGAGCTGTTTTTT.

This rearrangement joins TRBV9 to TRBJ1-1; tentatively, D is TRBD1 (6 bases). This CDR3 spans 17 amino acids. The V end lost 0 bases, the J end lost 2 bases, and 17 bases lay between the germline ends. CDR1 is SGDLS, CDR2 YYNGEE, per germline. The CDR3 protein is CASSVGLVGGVNTEAFF. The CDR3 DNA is TGTGCCAGCAGCGTAGGGTTGGTAGGGGGTGTTAACACTGAAGCTTTCTTT.

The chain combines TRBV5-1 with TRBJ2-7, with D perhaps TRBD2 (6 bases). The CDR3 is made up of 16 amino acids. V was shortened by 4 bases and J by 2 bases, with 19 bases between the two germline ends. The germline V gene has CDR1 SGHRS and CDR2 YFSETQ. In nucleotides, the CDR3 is TGCGCCAGCAGCCCGGGGGTCGGACTCATGGCCTACGAGCAGTACTTC. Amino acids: CASSPGVGLMAYEQYF.